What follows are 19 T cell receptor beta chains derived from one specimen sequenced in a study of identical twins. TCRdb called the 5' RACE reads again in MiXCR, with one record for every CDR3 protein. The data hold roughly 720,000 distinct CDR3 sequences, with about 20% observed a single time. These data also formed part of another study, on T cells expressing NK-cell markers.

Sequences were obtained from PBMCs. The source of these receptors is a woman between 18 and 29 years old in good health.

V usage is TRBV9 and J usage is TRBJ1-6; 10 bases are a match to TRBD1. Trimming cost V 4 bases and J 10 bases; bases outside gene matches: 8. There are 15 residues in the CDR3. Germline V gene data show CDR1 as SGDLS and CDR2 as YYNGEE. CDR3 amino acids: CASSLPGQGYSPLHF. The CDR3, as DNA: TGTGCCAGCAGCCTTCCGGGACAGGGGTACTCACCCCTCCACTTT.

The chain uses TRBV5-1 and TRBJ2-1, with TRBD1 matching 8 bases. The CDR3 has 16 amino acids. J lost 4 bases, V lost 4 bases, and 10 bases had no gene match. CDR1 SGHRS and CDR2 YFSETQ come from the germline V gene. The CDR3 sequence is CASSLGVGTGYNEQFF. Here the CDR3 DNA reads TGCGCCAGCAGCCTGGGGGTAGGGACAGGTTACAATGAGCAGTTCTTC.

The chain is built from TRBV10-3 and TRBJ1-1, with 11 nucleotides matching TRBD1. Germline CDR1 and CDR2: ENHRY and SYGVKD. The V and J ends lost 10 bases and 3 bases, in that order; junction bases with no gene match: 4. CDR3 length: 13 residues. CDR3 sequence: CASGTGGHTEAFF. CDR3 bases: TGTGCCAGCGGGACAGGGGGGCACACTGAAGCTTTCTTT.

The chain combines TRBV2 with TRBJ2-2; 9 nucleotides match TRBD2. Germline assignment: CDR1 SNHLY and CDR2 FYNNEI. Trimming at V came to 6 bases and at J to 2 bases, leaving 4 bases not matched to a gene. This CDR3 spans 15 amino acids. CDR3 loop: CASRLAGLNTGELFF. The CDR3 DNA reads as TGTGCCAGCAGGCTAGCGGGGCTTAACACCGGGGAGCTGTTTTTT.

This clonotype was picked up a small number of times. The CDR3 DNA sequence: TGTGCCAGCAGTTTAATGACGGAGACCCAGTACTTC. This gives the protein CASSLMTETQYF. The chain links TRBV12-3 or TRBV12-4 to TRBJ2-5; D is uncertain. The CDR3 extends over 12 amino acids. V was trimmed by 2 bases and J by 5 bases, leaving 6 bases between them.

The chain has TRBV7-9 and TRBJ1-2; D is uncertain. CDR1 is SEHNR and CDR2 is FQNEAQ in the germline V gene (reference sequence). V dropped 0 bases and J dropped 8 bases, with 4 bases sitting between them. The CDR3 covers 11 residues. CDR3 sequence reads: CASSLARGYTF. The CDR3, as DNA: TGTGCCAGCAGCTTAGCGAGGGGCTACACCTTC.

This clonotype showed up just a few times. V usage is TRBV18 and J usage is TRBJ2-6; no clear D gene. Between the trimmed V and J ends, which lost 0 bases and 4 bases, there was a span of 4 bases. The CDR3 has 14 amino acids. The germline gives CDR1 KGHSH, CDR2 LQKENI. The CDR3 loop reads CASSPPQGANVLTF. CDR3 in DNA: TGTGCCAGCTCACCACCACAAGGGGCCAACGTCCTGACTTTC. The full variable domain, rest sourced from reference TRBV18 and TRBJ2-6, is NAGVMQNPRHLVRRRGQEARLRCSPMKGHSHVYWYRQLPEEGLKFMVYLQKENIIDESGMPKERFSAEFPKEGPSILRIQQVVRGDSAAYFCASSPPQGANVLTFGAGSRLTVL.

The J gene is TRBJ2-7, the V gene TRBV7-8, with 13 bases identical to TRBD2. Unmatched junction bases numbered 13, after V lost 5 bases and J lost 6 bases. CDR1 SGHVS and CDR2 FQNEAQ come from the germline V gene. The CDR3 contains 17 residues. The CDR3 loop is CASSPYGLAGDTREQYF. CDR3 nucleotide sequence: TGTGCCAGCAGCCCGTATGGACTAGCGGGAGACACCCGCGAGCAGTACTTC. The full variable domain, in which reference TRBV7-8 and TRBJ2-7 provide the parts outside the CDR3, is GAGVSQSPRYKVAKRGQDVALRCDPISGHVSLFWYQQALGQGPEFLTYFQNEAQLDKSGLPSDRFFAERPEGSVSTLKIQRTQQEDSAVYLCASSPYGLAGDTREQYFGPGTRLTVT.

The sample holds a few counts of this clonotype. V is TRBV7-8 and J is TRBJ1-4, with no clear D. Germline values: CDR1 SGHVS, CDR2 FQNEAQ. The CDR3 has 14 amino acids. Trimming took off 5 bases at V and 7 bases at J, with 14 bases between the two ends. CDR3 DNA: TGTGCCAGCAGCCGAGACCTCATAGGTGAAAAACTGTTTTTT. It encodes CASSRDLIGEKLFF. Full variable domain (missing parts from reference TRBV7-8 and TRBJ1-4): GAGVSQSPRYKVAKRGQDVALRCDPISGHVSLFWYQQALGQGPEFLTYFQNEAQLDKSGLPSDRFFAERPEGSVSTLKIQRTQQEDSAVYLCASSRDLIGEKLFFGSGTQLSVL.

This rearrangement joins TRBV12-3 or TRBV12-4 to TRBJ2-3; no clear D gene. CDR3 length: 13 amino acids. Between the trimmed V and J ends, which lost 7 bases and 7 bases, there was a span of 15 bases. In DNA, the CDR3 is TGTGCCAGCACCCCTGTCCCAGCGAATACGCAGTATTTT. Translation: CASTPVPANTQYF.

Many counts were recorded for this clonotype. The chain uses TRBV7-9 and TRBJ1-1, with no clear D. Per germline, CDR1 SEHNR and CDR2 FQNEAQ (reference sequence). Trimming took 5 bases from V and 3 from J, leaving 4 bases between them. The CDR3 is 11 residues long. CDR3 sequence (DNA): TGTGCCAGCAGCCGGTACACTGAAGCTTTCTTT. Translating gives CASSRYTEAFF.

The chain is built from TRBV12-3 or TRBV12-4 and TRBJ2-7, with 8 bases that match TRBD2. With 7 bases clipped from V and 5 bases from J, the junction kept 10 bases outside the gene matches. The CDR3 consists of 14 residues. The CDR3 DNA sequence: TGTGCCAGCACCGAGCGGGGGATCGGCCACGAGCAGTACTTC. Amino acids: CASTERGIGHEQYF.

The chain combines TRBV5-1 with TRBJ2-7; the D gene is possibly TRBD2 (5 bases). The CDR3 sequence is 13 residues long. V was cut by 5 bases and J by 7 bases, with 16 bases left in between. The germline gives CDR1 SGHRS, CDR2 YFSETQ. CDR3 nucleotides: TGCGCCAGCAGGGCAGACCCTCGGAGGGAGCAGTACTTC. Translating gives CASRADPRREQYF.

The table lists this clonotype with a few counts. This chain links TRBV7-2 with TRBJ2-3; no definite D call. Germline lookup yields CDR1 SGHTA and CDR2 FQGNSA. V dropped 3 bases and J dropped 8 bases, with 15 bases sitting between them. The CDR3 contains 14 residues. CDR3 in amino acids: CASSLQFQPSTQYF. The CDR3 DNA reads TGTGCCAGCAGCTTGCAATTTCAACCCAGTACGCAGTATTTT.

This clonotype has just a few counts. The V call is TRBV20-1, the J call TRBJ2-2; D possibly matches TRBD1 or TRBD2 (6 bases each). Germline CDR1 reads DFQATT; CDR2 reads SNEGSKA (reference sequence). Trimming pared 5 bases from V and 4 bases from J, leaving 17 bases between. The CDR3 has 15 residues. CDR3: CSAPERGEVTGELFF. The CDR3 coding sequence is TGCAGTGCTCCTGAGAGGGGGGAGGTCACCGGGGAGCTGTTTTTT.

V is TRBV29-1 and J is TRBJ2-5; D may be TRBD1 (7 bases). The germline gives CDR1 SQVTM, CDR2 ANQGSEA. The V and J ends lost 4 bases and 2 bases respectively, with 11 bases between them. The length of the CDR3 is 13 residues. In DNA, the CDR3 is TGCAGCGTTGTTCAGGGGGGTCAAGAGACCCAGTACTTC. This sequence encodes CSVVQGGQETQYF.

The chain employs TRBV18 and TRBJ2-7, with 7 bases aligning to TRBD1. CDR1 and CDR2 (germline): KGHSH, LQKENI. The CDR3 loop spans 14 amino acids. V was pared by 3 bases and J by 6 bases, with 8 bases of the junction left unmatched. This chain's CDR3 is CASSPSDRIGEQYF. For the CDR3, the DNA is TGTGCCAGCTCACCTTCGGACAGGATCGGCGAGCAGTACTTC.

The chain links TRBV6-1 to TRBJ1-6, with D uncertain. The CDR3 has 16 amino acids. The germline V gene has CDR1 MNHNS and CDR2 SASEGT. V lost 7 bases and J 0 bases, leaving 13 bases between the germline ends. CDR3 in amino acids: CASTEIQSSYNSPLHF. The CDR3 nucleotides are TGTGCCAGCACTGAGATCCAGAGCTCCTATAATTCACCCCTCCACTTT.

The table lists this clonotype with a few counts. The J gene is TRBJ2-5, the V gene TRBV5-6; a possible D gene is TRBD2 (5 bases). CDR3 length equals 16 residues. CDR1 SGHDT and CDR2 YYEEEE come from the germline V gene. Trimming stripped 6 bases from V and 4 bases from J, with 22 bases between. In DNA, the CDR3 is TGTGCCAGCACCTCCGGGGTGTGGTATGGAGTAGAGACCCAGTACTTC. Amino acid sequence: CASTSGVWYGVETQYF.